Given below is one T cell receptor beta chain in context. In this sample, this clonotype turned up a few times. Its target antigen remains unknown. Base qualities are not at hand, and no much larger clone is one base apart. These data originate in a study of human T cells and chemical hapten exposure (dated by TCRdb to the early 2020s). In terms of the full investigation: For sensitization, 2% DPC in acetone was applied to a 2 cm by 2 cm area of upper inner arm skin. Blood for TCR sequencing was provided by twenty-nine alopecia patients at one to four time points (pre-sensitization, 2, 6 and 24 weeks). The study tracked peripheral blood TCR repertoire changes in vivo during primary and secondary sensitization to the hapten diphenylcyclopropenone (DPC) in alopecia patients. Patch testing on the upper back used Finn chambers containing 0.01% DPC, with scoring done after 6 days according to International Contact Dermatitis Research Group standards. Libraries were combined into a pool for sequencing, and differences in TCR yield between samples came mainly from small differences in library volumes within the pool. Blood samples were taken from patients before sensitization (week 0) and at 2, 6 and about 24 weeks after DPC sensitization. Throughout the study period of roughly 24 weeks, patients also received therapeutic DPC doses to the scalp every week. The mostly female patient cohort included alopecia areata with under or over 50% scalp involvement, alopecia totalis and alopecia universalis.

Taken from the germline V gene (reference sequence), the CDR1 and CDR2 loops are PRHDT and FYEKMQ. From the cysteine through the phenylalanine, the CDR3 covers 14 amino acids. The sequence is cut down to CDR3 DNA, 42 bases in frame from base 1. Trimming at the junction amounts to 4 bases on V and 0 bases on J, and the germline ends lie 8 bases apart. The sample's time point label, in plain terms: patch test 3, about 24 weeks after DPC sensitization. The treatment or condition label, as the study defines it: therapeutic diphenylcyclopropenone sensitization with weekly scalp DPC. At every patch-test visit, the blood draw took place before the patch test was put on. Eligible patients were aged 18 to 70, diagnosed with alopecia, deemed suitable for DPC therapy, and excluded if pregnant. Unfractionated whole blood was collected in Tempus Blood RNA tubes, and total RNA was extracted from that blood. The study at large found these results: Repeated subsampling changed both the strength of the expansion versus patch-test correlation and the threshold at which that correlation became significant. Expanded TCRs formed significantly more large CDR3 similarity clusters than pre-sensitization or healthy control sets, consistent with antigen-driven responses. All patients had alopecia, a presumed autoimmune disease, so their immune response might differ from that of healthy individuals. DPC sensitization did not change how many TCRs were above 1 in 1000 frequency, and no evidence was found of alterations in global repertoire structure. The number of PT1 expanded TCRs positively correlated with patch test score, significant at thresholds 8, 16 and 32 but not 4.

Library preparation used RACE. TCRdb records NextSeq 500 as the sequencer. Library preparation attached unique molecular identifiers to individual cDNA molecules for quantitative, reproducible TCR counting. From each blood RNA sample, both TCR alpha and TCR beta chains were sequenced. The original methods were these. Samples had a median of 95,638 TCRs, with a range from about 23,224 to 700,000. The Decombinator software suite was used to annotate the V, J and CDR3 of the TCR reads. Every sample was subsampled to the same number of TCRs (28,000) for the PS versus PT1 abundance plots. TCRs were defined as expanded if absent before sensitization and observed at least eight times at the 2-week time point. TCRdb reran the public reads through fastp at Q25 and MiXCR, keeping productive beta chains. Every distinct CDR3 protein forms one entry, paired with its most common genes and DNA. TCRdb's processing, not the authors', yielded these V and J calls. The sample yields 82,000 or so distinct CDR3 sequences; around 13% were counted once. The ten largest clonotypes hold 5.7% of the sample.

The origin of this receptor is a woman between 50 and 59 years old with alopecia areata. Some clones in this sample may be carry-over from other donors' samples. The sequencing here drew on whole blood, taken in connection with sensitization to the hapten diphenylcyclopropenone (DPC). The sequence joins TRBV13 to TRBJ2-3; the D gene could be TRBD1 or TRBD2, each one agreeing over 6 bases. The CDR3 region has the sequence CASSWGASTDTQYF. Read as DNA, the sequence is TGTGCCAGCAGCTGGGGGGCTAGCACAGATACGCAGTATTTT.